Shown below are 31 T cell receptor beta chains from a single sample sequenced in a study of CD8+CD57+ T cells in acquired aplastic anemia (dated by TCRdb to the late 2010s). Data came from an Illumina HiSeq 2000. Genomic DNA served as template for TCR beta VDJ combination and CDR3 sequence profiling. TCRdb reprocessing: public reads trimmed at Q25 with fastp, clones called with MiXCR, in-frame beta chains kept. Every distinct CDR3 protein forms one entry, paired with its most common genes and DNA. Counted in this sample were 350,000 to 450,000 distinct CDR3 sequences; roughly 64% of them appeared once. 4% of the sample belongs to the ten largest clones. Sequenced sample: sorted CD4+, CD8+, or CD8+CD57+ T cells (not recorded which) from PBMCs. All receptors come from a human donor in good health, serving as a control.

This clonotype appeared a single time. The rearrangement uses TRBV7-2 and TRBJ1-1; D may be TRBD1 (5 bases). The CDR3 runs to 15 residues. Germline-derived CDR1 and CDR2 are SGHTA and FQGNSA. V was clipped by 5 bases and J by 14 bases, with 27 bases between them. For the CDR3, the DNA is TGTGCCAGCAGCATCGCGACTACCGGGGCCAGGACATCCTTCTTT. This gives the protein CASSIATTGARTSFF.

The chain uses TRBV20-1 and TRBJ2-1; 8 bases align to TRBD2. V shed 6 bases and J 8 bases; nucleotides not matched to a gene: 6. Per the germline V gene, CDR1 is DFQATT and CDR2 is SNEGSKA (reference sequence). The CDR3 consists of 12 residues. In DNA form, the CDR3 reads TGCAGTGCCAGAAGCGGGGGCTATGAGCAGTTCTTC. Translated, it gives CSARSGGYEQFF.

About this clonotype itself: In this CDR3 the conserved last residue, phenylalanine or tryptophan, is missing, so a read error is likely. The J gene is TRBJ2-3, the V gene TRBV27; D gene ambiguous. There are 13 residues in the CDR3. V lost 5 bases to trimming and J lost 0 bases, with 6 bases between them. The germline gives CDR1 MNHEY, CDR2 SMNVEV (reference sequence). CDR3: CASSPYSTDTQYL. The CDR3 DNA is TGTGCCAGCAGTCCATATAGCACAGATACGCAGTATCTT.

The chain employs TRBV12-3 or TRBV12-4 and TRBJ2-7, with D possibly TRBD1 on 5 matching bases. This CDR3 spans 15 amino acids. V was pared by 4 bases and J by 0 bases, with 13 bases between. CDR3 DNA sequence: TGTGCCAGCAGTTCAACGGACACCAGCTCCTACGAGCAGTACTTC. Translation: CASSSTDTSSYEQYF.

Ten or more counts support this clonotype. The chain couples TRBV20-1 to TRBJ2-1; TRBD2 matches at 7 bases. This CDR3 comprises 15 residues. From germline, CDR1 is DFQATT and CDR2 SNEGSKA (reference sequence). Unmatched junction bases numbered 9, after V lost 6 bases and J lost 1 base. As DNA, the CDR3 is TGCAGTGCCGAAAAGTTAGCGGGTTCCTACAATGAGCAGTTCTTC. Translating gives CSAEKLAGSYNEQFF.

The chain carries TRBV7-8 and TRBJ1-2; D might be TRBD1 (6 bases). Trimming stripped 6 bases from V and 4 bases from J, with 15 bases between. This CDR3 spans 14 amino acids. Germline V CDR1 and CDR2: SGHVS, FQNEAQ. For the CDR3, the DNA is TGTGCCAGCAGTGACCGCGACAGGAGCTATGGCTACACCTTC. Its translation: CASSDRDRSYGYTF.

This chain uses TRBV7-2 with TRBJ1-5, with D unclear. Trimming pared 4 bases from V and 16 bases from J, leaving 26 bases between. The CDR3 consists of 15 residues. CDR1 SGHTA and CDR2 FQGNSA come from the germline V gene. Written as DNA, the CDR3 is TGTGCCAGCAGCTCACTAAGAAGTGACACTGAAGCTTTCCATTTT. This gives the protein CASSSLRSDTEAFHF.

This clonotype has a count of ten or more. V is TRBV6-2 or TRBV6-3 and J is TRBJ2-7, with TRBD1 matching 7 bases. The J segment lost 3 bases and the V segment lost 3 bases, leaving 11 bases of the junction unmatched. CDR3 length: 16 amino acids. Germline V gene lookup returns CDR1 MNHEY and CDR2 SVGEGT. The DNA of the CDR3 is TGTGCCAGCAGTTATCCTACCGGGACAGTGAACTACGAGCAGTACTTC. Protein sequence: CASSYPTGTVNYEQYF.

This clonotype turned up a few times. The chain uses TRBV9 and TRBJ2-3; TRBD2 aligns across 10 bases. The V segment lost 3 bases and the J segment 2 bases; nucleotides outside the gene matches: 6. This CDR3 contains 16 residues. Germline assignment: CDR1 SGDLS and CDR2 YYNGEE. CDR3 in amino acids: CASSGRTSGYTDTQYF. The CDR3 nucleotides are TGTGCCAGCAGCGGTCGGACTAGCGGATACACAGATACGCAGTATTTT.

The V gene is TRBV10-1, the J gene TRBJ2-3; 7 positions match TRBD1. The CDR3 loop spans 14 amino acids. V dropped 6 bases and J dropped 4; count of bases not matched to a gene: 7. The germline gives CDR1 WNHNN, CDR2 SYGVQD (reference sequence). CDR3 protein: CASSRDSGADTQYF. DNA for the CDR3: TGCGCCAGCAGCCGGGACAGCGGAGCAGATACGCAGTATTTT.

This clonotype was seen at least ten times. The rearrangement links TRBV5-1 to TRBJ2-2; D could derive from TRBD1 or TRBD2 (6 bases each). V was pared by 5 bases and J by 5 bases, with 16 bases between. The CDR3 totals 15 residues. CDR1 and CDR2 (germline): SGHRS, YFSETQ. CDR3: CASSLQGGSTGELFF. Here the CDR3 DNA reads TGCGCCAGCAGTTTACAGGGAGGTTCAACCGGGGAGCTGTTTTTT.

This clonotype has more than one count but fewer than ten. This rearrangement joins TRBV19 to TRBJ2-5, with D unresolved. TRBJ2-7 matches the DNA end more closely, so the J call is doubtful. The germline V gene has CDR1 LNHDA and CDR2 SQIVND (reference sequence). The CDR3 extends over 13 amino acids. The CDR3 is CASSNGLPYEQYF. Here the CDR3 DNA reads TGTGCCAGTAGTAACGGATTGCCCTACGAGCAGTACTTC.

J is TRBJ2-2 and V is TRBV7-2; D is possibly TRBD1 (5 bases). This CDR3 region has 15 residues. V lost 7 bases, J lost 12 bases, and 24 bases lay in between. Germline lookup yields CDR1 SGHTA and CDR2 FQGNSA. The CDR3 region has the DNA TGTGCCAGCACCCGGCAGGGATATATCCCCGAGCAGCTGTTTTTT. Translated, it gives CASTRQGYIPEQLFF.

The CDR3 bases are TGTGCCAGCACGTGGAGACAACGCACCCAGTTCTTC. It specifies CASTWRQRTQFF. The chain links TRBV5-4 to TRBJ2-1, with D hard to call. V lost 6 bases and J lost 13, with 17 bases in between. The CDR3 has 12 residues. CDR1 and CDR2 from the germline V gene are SGHNT and YYREEE (reference sequence).

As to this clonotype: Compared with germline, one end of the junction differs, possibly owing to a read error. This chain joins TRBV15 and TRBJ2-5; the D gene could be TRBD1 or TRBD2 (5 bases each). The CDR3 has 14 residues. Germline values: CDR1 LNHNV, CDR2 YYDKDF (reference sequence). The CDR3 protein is CATSTDKGKRGQTF. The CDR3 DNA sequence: TGTGCCACCAGCACAGATAAGGGCAAACGGGGCCAGACCTTC. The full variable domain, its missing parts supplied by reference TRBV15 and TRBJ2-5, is DAMVIQNPRYQVTQFGKPVTLSCSQTLNHNVMYWYQQKSSQAPKLLFHYYDKDFNNEADTPDNFQSRRPNTSFCFLDIRSPGLGDTAMYLCATSTDKGKRGQTFGPGTRLLVL.

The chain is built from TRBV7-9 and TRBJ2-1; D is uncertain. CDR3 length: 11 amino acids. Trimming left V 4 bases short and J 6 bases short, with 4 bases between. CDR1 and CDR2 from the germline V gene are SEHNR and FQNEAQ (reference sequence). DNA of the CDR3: TGTGCCAGCAGCTGGACCAATGAGCAGTTCTTC. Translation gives CASSWTNEQFF.

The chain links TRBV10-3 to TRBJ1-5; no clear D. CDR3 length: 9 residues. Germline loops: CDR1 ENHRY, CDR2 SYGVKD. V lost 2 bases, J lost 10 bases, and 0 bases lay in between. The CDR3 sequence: CAISEPQHF. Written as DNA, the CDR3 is TGTGCCATCAGTGAGCCCCAGCATTTT.

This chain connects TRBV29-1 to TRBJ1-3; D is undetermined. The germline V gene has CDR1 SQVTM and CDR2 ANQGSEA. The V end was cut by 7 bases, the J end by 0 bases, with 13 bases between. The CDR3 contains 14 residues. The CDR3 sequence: CSDVSGASGNTIYF. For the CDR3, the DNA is TGCAGCGACGTCAGCGGAGCCTCTGGAAACACCATATATTTT.

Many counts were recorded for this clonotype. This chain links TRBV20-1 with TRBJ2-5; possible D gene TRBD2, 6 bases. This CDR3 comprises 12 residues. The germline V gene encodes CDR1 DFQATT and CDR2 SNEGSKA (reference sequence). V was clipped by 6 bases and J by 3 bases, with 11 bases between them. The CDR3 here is CSATGSEETQYF. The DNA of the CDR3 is TGCAGTGCCACCGGGAGCGAAGAGACCCAGTACTTC.

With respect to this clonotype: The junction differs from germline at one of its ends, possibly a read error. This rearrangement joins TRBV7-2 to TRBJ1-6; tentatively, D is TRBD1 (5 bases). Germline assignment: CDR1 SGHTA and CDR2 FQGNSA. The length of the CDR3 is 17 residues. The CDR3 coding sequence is TGTGCCAGCAGCTTTTTCGGGGGGAGCTCCTATAATTTACCCCTCCACTTT. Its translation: CASSFFGGSSYNLPLHF.

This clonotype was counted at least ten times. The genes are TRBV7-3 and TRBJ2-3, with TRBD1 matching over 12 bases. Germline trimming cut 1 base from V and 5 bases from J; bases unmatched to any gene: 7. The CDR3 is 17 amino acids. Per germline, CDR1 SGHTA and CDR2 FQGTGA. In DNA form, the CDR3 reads TGTGCCAGCAGCTTAAATCTCCGGGACAGGGGGCAAGATACGCAGTATTTT. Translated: CASSLNLRDRGQDTQYF.

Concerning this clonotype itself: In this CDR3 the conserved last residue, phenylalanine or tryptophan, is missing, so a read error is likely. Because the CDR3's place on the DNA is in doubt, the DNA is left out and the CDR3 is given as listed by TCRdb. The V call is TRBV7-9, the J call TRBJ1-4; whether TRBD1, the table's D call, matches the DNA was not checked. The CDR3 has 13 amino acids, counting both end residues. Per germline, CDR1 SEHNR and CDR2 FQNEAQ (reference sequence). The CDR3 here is CASSGGQLAKNIQ.

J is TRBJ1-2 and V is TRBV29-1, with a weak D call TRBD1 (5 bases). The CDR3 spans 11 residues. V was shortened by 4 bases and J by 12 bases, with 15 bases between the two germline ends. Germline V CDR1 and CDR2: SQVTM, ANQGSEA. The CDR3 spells CSVVGADRHTF. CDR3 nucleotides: TGCAGCGTTGTCGGGGCCGACCGCCACACCTTC.

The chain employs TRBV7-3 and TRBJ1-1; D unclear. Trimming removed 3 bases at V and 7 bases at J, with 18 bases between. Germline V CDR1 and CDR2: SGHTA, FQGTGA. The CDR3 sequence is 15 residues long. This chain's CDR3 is CASSFPPGMKGEAFF. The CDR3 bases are TGTGCCAGCAGCTTTCCACCCGGCATGAAGGGTGAAGCTTTCTTT.

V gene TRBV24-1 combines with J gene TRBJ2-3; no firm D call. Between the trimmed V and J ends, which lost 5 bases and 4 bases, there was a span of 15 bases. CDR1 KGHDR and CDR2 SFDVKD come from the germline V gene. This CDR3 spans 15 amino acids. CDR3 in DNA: TGTGCCACCAGTGGAGGAGCTGGGTTTTCAGATACGCAGTATTTT. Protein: CATSGGAGFSDTQYF.

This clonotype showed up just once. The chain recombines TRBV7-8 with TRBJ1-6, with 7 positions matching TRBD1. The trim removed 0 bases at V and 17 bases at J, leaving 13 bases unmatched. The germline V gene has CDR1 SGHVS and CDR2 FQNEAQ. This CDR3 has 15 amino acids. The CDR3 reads CASSLAGGSGANVHF. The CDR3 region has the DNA TGTGCCAGCAGCTTAGCAGGGGGCTCCGGGGCCAACGTCCACTTT.

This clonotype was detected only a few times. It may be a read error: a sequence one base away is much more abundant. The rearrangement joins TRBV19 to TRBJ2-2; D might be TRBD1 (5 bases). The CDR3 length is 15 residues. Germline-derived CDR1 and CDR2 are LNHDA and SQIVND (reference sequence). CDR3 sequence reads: CAGSPPGSNTGELFF. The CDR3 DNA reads TGTGCCGGTAGTCCGCCAGGGTCTAACACCGGGGAGCTGTTTTTT.

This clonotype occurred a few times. The CDR3 DNA follows: TGCAGCGTTGCGCGGCAGGCGGACGGCGGGGAGCTGTTTTTT. It specifies CSVARQADGGELFF. This rearrangement joins TRBV29-1 to TRBJ2-2, with D uncertain. CDR1 SQVTM and CDR2 ANQGSEA come from the germline V gene. V shed 4 bases and J shed 7 bases, with 16 bases lying between them. CDR3 length: 14 amino acids.

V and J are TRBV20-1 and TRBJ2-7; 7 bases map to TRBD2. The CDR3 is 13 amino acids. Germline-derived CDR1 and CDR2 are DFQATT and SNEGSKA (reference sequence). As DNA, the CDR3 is TGCAGTGCAAAGGCCGGGACTAAGGGAGAGCAATACGTC. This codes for CSAKAGTKGEQYV.

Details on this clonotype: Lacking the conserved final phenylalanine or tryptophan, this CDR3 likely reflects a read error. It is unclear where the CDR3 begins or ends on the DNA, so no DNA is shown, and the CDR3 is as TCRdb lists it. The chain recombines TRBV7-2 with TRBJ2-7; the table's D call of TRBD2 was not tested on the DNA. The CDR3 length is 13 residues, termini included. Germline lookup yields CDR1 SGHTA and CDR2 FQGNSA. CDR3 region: CASSPNVGRTYEQ.

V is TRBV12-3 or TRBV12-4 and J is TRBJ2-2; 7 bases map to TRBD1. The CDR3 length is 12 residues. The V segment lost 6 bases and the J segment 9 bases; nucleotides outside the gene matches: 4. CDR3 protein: CASSTGARELFF. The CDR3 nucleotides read TGTGCCAGCAGCACAGGGGCAAGGGAGCTGTTTTTT.